A selection of T cell receptor beta chains follows, all from one sample in a study of blood T cell repertoires in COVID-19. Sequenced by immunoSEQ multiplex PCR; TCRdb stores in-frame clones only, minus some. The sample records around 700,000 clones, approximately 90% being singletons. The sequenced sample consisted of peripheral blood. The source is a woman under 30 with acute or convalescent COVID-19. The conserved cysteine and the conserved F or W are not part of the CDR3 here. The D gene is left open where the match is weak.

TRBJ1-4,TRBV28,-,14,ASSLADRSHPLELF
TRBJ1-2,TRBV30,TRBD1,11,AWGPGTGHGYT
TRBJ1-1,TRBV4-3,-,12,ASSQGTANTEAF
TRBJ1-5,TRBV18,TRBD1,14,ASSPTRDRSNQPQH
TRBJ2-1,TRBV9,TRBD2,14,ASSEIAGGLINEQF
TRBJ2-3,TRBV2,TRBD2,18,ASSEVASGGPRTSTDTQY
TRBJ1-4,TRBV15,-,13,ATSRETFGTGKLF
TRBJ1-5,TRBV19,-,15,ASNNRGTLFSNQPQH
TRBJ1-2,TRBV29-1,-,9,SVINGGRGT
TRBJ1-1,TRBV7-6,TRBD1,13,ASSQGRTGGTEAF
TRBJ2-3,TRBV9,TRBD2,14,ASSTPGTSGTDTQY
TRBJ1-1,TRBV29-1,-,12,SAGSGQMNTEAF
TRBJ1-3,TRBV27,TRBD1,13,ASGVLQGSGNTIY
TRBJ1-3,TRBV5-1,-,13,ASSAEGSSGNTIY
TRBJ1-4,TRBV5-1,TRBD1,12,ASSLGGLNEKLF
TRBJ1-3,TRBV25-1,TRBD1,16,ASSEVGTDSSGRNTIY
TRBJ1-1,TRBV5-1,TRBD1,13,ASSSRQGQNTEAF
TRBJ2-7,TRBV27,-,11,ASADRSPYEQY
TRBJ1-1,TRBV2,TRBD1,12,ASSRDRGNTEAF
TRBJ1-4,TRBV5-5,-,13,ASSSTGTSIEKLF
TRBJ1-6,TRBV9,TRBD1,14,ASSSPGTGLNSPLH
TRBJ1-1,TRBV6-5,TRBD1,12,ASSRQGSNTEAF
TRBJ2-1,TRBV20-1,-,12,SASKAGKNNEQF
TRBJ2-1,TRBV11-2,-,11,ASSPEGYNEQF
TRBJ2-3,TRBV14,-,14,ASSQEAGVFADTQY
TRBJ1-2,TRBV27,TRBD1,14,ASSGVEGATNYGYT
TRBJ1-5,TRBV10-3,TRBD1,12,AISGDRGGQPQH
TRBJ1-2,TRBV6-5,TRBD1,13,ASSYVPGGANGYT
TRBJ1-6,TRBV5-1,-,12,ASSLGGGNSPLH